The following is a T cell receptor (beta chain) sequence with its context. What it binds is unknown. The repertoire was sequenced with immunoSEQ multiplex PCR; TCRdb's copy has only in-frame clones and lacks some. The sample yields around 2.1 million clones, about 93% seen once. These data are taken from a study of shared clonotypes between healthy human individuals. Regarding the study as a whole: Despite large depth, rarefaction showed incomplete sorted-subset sequencing. Researchers sampled blood only, noting tissue repertoires likely differ.

Naive CD8 cells lacked CD45RO, underwent positive selection for CCR7 and left out terminally differentiated effector memory CD45RA+ cells. All donors qualified as healthy HIV-negative adults and had experienced no recent acute infections or vaccinations. Between the trimmed V and J ends, which lost 1 base and 0 bases, there was a span of 7 bases. Germline values: CDR1 LGHNA, CDR2 YNFKEQ. This CDR3 comprises 15 residues. The V and J genes are TRBV4-2 and TRBJ1-5; D gene uncertain. The TCR originated in a man aged 18 to 30 in good health. Some clones in this sample may be carry-over from other donors' samples. Sequencing was done on a sample of naive CD8+ T cells from PBMCs. Here the CDR3 reads CASSQVAGSNQPQHF. CDR3 coding DNA: TGTGCCAGCAGCCAAGTCGCGGGTAGCAATCAGCCCCAGCATTTT.